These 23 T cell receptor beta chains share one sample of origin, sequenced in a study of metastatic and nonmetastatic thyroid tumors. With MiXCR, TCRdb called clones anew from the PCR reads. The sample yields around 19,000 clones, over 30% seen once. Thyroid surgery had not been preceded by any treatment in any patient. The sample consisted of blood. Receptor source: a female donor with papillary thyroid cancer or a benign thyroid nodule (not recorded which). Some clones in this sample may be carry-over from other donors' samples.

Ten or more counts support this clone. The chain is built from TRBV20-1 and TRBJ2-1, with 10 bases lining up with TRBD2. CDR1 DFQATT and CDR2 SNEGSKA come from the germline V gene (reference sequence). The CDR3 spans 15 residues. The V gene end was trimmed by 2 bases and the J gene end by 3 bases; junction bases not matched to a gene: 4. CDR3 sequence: CSARSLAGDYNEQFF. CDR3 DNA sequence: TGCAGTGCTAGATCCCTAGCGGGAGACTACAATGAGCAGTTCTTC.

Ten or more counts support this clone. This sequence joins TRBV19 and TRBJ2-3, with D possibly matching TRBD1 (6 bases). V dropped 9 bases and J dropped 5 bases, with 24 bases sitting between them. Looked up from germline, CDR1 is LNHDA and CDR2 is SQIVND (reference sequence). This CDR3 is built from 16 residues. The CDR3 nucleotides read TGTGCCAGCACAGGGTTTTTTAGTGGATTAGAAGATACGCAGTATTTT. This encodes CASTGFFSGLEDTQYF. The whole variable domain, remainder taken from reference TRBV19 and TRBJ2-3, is DGGITQSPKYLFRKEGQNVTLSCEQNLNHDAMYWYRQDPGQGLRLIYYSQIVNDFQKGDIAEGYSVSREKKESFPLTVTSAQKNPTAFYLCASTGFFSGLEDTQYFGPGTRLTVL.

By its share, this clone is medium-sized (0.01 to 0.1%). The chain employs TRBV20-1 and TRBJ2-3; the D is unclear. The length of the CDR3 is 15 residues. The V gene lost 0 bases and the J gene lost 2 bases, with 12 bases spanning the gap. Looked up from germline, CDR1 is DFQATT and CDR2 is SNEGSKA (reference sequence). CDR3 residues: CSARDLERDTDTQYF. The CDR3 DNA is TGCAGTGCTAGAGATTTGGAGCGAGACACAGATACGCAGTATTTT.

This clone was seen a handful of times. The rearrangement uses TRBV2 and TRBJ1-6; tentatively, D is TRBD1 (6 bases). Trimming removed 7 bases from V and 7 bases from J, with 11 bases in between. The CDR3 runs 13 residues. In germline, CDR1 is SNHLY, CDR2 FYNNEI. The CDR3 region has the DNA TGTGCCAGCAATCGGCAGGGGAATTCACCCCTCCACTTT. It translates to CASNRQGNSPLHF.

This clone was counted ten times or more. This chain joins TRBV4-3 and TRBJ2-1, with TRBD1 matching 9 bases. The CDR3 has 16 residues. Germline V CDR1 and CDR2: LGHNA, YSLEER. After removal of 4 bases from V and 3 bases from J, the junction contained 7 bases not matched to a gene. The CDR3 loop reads CASSLLLGQGYNEQFF. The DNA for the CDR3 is TGCGCCAGCAGCCTCCTTTTGGGACAGGGCTACAATGAGCAGTTCTTC.

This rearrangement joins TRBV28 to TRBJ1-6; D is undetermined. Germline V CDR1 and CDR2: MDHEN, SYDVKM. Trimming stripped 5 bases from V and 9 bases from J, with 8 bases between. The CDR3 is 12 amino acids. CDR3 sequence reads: CASSLGRSPLHF. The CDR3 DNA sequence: TGTGCCAGCAGTCTCGGGCGTTCACCCCTCCACTTT.

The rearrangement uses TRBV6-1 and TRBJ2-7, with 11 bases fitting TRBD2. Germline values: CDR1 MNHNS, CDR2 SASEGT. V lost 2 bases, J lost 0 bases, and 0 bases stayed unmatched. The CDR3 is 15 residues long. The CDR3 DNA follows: TGTGCCAGCAGTGAAACTAGCGGGAGCTCCTACGAGCAGTACTTC. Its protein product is CASSETSGSSYEQYF.

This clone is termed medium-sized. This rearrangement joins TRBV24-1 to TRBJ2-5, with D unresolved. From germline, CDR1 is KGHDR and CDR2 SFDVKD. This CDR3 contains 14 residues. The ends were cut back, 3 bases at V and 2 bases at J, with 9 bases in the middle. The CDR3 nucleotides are TGTGCCACCAGTGATCGGACCCATCAAGAGACCCAGTACTTC. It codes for CATSDRTHQETQYF.

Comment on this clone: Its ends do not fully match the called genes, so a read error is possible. Here the CDR3 DNA reads TGCAGTGCTAGCGGGACCCCCAATGAGAAGTTATTC. It is translated as CSASGTPNEKLF. The chain uses TRBV20-1 and TRBJ2-1, with D perhaps assigned TRBD1 or TRBD2 (5 bases each). CDR1 DFQATT and CDR2 SNEGSKA come from the germline V gene (reference sequence). The CDR3 extends over 12 amino acids.

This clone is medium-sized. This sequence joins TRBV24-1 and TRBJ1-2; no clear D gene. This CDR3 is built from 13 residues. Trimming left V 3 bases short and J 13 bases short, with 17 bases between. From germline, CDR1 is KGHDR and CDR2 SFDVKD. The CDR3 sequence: CATSDRAGLGGTF. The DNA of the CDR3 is TGTGCCACCAGTGATAGGGCAGGCCTCGGAGGCACCTTC.

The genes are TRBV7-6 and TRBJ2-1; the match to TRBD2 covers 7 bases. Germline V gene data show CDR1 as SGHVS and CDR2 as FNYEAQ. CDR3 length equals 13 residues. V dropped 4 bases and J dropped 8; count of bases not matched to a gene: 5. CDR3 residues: CASSSGLDDEQFF. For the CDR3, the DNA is TGTGCCAGCAGCTCTGGACTAGACGATGAGCAGTTCTTC.

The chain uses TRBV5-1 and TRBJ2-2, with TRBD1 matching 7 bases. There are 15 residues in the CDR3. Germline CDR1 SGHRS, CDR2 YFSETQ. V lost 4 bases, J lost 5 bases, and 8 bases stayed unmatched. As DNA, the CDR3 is TGCGCCAGCAGCCCGTCCGGGACAGCTACCGGGGAGCTGTTTTTT. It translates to CASSPSGTATGELFF.

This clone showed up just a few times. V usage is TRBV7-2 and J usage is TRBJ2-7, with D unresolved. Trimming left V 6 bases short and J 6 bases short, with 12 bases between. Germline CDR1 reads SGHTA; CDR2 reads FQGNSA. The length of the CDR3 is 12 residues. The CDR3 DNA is TGTGCCAGCAGGCAGGTATTTGGCGAGCAGTACTTC. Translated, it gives CASRQVFGEQYF.

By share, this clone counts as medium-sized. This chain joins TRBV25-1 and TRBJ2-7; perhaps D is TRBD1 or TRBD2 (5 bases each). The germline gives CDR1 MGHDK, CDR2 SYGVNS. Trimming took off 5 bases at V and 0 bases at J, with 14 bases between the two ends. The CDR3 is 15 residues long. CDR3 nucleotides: TGTGCCAGCAGTCGTGGGACGTCTAGCTCCTACGAGCAGTACTTC. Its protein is CASSRGTSSSYEQYF.

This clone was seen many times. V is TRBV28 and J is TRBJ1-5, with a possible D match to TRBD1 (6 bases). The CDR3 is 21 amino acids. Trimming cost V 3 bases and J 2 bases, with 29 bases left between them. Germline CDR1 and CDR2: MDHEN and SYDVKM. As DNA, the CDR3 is TGTGCCAGCAGTTTCTCTGACACATACGGGGGGGCCCTTAGGGGCAATCAGCCCCAGCATTTT. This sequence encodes CASSFSDTYGGALRGNQPQHF.

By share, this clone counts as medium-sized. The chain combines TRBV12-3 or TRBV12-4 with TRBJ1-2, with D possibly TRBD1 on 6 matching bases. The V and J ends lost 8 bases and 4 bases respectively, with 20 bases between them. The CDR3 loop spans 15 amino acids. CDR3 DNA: TGTGCCAGCGGACCATCGGGGGGCGTACGCTATGGCTACACCTTC. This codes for CASGPSGGVRYGYTF.

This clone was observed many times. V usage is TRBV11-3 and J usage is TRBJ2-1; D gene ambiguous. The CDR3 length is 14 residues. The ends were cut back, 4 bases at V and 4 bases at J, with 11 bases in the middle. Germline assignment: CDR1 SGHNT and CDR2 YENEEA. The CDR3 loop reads CASSSSDVYNEQFF. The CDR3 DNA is TGTGCCAGCAGCTCCTCTGACGTATACAATGAGCAGTTCTTC.

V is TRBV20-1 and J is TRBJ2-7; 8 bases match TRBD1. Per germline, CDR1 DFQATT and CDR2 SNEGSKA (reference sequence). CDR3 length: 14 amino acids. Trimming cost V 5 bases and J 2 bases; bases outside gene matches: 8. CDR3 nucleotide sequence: TGCAGTGCTGCACTCGGGACAGGTCCCTACGAGCAGTACTTC. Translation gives CSAALGTGPYEQYF.

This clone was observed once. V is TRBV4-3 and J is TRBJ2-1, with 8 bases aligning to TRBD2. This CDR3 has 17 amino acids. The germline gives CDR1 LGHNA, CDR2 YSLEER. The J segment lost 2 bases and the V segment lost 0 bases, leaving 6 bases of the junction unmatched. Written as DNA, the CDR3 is TGCGCCAGCAGCCAAGAGGGACTAGAGGAGCCCTACAATGAGCAGTTCTTC. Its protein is CASSQEGLEEPYNEQFF.

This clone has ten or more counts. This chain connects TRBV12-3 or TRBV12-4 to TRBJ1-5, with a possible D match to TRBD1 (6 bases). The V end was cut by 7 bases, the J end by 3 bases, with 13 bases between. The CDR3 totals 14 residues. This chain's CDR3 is CASTLGGSNQPQHF. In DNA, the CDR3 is TGTGCCAGCACCTTAGGGGGATCCAATCAGCCCCAGCATTTT.

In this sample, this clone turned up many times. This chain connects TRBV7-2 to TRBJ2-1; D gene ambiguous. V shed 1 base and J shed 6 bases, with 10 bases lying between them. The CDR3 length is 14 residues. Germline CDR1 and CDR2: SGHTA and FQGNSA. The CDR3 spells CASSLGGRANEQFF. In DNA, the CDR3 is TGTGCCAGCAGCTTAGGGGGAAGGGCCAATGAGCAGTTCTTC.

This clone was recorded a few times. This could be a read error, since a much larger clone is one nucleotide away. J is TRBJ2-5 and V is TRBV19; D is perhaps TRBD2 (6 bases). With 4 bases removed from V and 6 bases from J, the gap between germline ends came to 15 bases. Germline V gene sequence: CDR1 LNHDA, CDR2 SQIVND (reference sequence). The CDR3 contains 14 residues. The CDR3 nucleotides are TGTGCCAGTAGTAGCGGGATGGGTGAACAGACCCAGTACTTC. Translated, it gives CASSSGMGEQTQYF.

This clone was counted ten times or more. The CDR3: CASSQTGHTNTEAFF. The CDR3 DNA follows: TGTGCCAGCAGCCAAACTGGGCATACGAACACTGAAGCTTTCTTT. The V and J genes are TRBV14 and TRBJ1-1; D not resolved. This CDR3 is 15 amino acids long. The germline gives CDR1 SGHDN, CDR2 FVKESK. V lost 2 bases and J 1 base, leaving 11 bases between the germline ends.